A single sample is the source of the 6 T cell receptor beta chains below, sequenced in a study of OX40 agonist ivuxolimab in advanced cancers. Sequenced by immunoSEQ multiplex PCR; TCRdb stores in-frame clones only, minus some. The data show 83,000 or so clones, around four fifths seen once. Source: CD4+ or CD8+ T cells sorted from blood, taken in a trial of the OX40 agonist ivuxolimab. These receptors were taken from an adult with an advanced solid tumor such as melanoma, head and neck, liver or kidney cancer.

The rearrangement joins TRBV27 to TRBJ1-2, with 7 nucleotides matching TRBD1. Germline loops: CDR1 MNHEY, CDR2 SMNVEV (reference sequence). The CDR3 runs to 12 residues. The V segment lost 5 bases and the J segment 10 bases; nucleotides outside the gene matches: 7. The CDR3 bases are TGTGCCAGCAGTCTCCCACAGGGGTCCTACACCTTC. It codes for CASSLPQGSYTF.

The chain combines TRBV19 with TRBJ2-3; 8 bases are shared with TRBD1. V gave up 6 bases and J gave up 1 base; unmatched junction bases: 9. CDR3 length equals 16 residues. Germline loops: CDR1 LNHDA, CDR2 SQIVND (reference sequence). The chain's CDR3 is CASRRRGTGGTDTQYF. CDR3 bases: TGTGCCAGTAGGAGAAGGGGGACAGGCGGCACAGATACGCAGTATTTT.

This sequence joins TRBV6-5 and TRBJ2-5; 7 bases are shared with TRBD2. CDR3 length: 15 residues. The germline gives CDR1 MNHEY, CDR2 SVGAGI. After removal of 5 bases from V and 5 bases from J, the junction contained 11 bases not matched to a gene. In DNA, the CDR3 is TGTGCCAGCAGTACGGGCCTAGCGGTGCAGGAGACCCAGTACTTC. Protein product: CASSTGLAVQETQYF.

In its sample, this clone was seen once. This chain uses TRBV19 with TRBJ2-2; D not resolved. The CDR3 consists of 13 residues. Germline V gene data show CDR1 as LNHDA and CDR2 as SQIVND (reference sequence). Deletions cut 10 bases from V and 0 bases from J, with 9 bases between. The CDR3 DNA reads TGTGCCATCACAGAGTCGAACACCGGGGAGCTGTTTTTT. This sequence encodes CAITESNTGELFF.

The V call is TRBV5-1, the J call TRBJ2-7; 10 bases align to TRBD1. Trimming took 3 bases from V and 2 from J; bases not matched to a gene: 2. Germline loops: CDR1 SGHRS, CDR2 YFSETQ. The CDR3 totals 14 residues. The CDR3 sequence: CASSWGQGPYEQYF. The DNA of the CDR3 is TGCGCCAGCAGCTGGGGACAGGGGCCCTACGAGCAGTACTTC.

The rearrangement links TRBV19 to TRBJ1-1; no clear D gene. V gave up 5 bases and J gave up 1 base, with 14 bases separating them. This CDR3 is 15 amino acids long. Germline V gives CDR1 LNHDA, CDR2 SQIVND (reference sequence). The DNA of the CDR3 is TGTGCCAGTAGTCCCTACGGCAAAGAGAACACTGAAGCTTTCTTT. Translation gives CASSPYGKENTEAFF.